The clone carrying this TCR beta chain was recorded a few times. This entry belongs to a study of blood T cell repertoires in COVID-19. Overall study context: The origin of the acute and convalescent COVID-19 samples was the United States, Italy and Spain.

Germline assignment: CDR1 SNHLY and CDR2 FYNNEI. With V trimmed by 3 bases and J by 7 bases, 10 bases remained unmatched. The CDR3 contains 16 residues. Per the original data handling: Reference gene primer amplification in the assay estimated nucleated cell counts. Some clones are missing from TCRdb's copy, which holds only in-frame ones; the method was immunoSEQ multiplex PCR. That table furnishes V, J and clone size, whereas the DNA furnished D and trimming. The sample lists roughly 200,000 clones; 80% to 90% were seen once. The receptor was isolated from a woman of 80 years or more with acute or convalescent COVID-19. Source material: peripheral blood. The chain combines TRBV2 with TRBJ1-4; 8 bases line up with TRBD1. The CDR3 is CASSESRGLLSEKLFF. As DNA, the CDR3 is TGTGCCAGCAGTGAGTCCAGGGGGCTTCTAAGTGAAAAACTGTTTTTT.